This T cell receptor (beta chain) was captured in a study of blood T cells in healthy people across ages. Study conclusions and caveats: Investigators treated diversity estimates from one million T cells as underestimates.

With regard to this clonotype: The target antigen is unknown. The germline gene is not matched at one end of the junction; a read error may be the cause.

The CDR3 sequence is 14 residues long. CDR1 SGHRS and CDR2 YFSETQ come from the germline V gene. Then a second PCR, running about 6 to 12 cycles, was carried out with a sample-barcoded 5' primer and a J-beta primer mix. Each CDR3 protein is one row after TCRdb ran MiXCR on the 5' RACE reads. The repertoire holds some 940,000 distinct CDR3 sequences, 25% to 35% seen once, with 10% to 13% in the top ten. The sample was also linked to a second study, of T cells of mothers and their children. That work states: Sample barcodes plus 2-4 random nucleotides came from the M1S primer.

The J gene is TRBJ1-1, the V gene TRBV5-1, with D unclear. The receptor comes from a middle-aged woman in good health. The sequencing input was blood. The CDR3 is CASSLSAMNAEAFF. The CDR3 DNA reads TGCGCCAGCAGCTTGTCGGCTATGAACGCTGAAGCTTTCTTT.